This T cell receptor (beta chain) was observed in a study of T cell repertoires in cytomegalovirus infection. Overall study findings and caveats: Predominance within the ex vivo response was attributable to HLA-C-restricted CMV-specific TCR beta clonotypes.

About this clonotype itself: The target antigen is unknown.

TCRdb itself ran the reads through MiXCR, one entry per CDR3 protein. The sample carries around 570,000 distinct CDR3 sequences, 35% to 50% recorded once. Sample: cultured PBMCs, taken from culture after CMV antigen stimulation. This sequence was found in a human donor in good health (CMV status not recorded). Some clones in this sample may be carry-over from other donors' samples.

The DNA of the CDR3 is TGTGCCAGCAGCTTATTATACTCAGGAGGCTACACCTTC. This sequence encodes CASSLLYSGGYTF. The V and J genes are TRBV7-2 and TRBJ1-2; D is unclear. The length of the CDR3 is 13 residues. In germline, CDR1 is SGHTA, CDR2 FQGNSA. Trimming left V 2 bases short and J 8 bases short, with 12 bases between.